Shown below are 2 T cell receptor beta chains from a single sample sequenced in a study of CXCR3-negative and CXCR3-positive naive CD8 T cells. Study-wide findings and caveats: Naive cells with CXCR3 showed TRB CDR3s that were more hydrophobic than those in CXCR3-negative naive cells.

The antigens these receptors bind are not known. The authors made the TRB cDNA libraries by 5' RACE using UMI labels. Each CDR3 protein gets one entry in TCRdb, which reprocessed the 5' RACE reads and gives no DNA. Seen in this sample are about 130,000 distinct CDR3 sequences; the ten most common clones hold about 0.62%. The source material was naive CXCR3+ CD8+ T cells from blood. Indicated subset: CD45RO-CCR7+CD27+CD95- naive CD8+ T cells expressing CXCR3 (TNR3+). The receptors come from a human donor in good health. Some clones in this sample may be carry-over from other donors' samples.

The chain is built from TRBV11-2 and TRBJ2-1; TCRdb outputs TRBD2, but without DNA this stays unchecked. The CDR3 has 17 residues. Germline V gene data show CDR1 as SGHAT and CDR2 as FQNNGV. CDR3 region: CASSLVSRLAEDNEQFF.

The CDR3 sequence: CASSLETSPTYNEQFF. This chain connects TRBV27 to TRBJ2-1; with no DNA, the TCRdb D assignment of TRBD2 cannot be verified. Germline V gene lookup returns CDR1 MNHEY and CDR2 SMNVEV (reference sequence). The CDR3 has 16 amino acids.